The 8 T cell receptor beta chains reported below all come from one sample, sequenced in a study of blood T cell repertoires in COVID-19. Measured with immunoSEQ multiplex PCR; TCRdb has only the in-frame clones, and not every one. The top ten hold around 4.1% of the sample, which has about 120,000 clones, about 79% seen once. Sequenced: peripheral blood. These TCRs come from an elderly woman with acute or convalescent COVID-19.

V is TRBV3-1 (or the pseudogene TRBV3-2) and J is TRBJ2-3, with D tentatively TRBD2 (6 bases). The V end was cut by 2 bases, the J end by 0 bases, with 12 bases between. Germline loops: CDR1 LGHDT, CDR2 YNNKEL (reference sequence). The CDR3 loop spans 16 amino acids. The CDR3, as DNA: TGTGCCAGCAGCCAATCGGCTAGCGCTAGCACAGATACGCAGTATTTT. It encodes CASSQSASASTDTQYF.

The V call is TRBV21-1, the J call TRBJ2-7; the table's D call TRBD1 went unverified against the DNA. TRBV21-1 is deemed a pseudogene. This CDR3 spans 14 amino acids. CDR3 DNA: TGTGCCAGCAGCAACGAAAGGACAAGGGGCGAGCAGTACTTC. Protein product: CASSNERTRGEQYF.

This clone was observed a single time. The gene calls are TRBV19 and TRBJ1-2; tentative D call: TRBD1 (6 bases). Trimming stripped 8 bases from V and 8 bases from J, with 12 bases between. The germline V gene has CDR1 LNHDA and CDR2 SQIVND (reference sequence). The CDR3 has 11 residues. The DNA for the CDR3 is TGTGCCAGTCACGGACAGCTCGGCTACACCTTC. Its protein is CASHGQLGYTF.

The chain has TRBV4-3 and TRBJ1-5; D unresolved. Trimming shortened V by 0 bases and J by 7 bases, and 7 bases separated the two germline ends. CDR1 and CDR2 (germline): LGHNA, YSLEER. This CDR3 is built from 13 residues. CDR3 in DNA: TGCGCCAGCAGCCAAGACTTGCGGCAGCCCCAGCATTTT. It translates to CASSQDLRQPQHF.

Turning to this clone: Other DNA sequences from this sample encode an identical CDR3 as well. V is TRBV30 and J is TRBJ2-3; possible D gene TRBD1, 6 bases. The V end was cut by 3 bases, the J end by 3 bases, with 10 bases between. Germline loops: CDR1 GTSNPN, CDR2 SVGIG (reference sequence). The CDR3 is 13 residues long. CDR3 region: CAWRGRGTDTQYF. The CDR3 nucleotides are TGTGCCTGGAGAGGCAGGGGAACAGATACGCAGTATTTT.

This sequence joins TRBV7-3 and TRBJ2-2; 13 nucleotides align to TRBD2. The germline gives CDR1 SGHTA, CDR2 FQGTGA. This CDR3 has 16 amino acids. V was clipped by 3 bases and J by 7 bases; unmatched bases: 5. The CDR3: CASSFGLAGVGGELFF. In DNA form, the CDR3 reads TGTGCCAGCAGCTTCGGACTAGCGGGAGTAGGCGGGGAGCTGTTTTTT.

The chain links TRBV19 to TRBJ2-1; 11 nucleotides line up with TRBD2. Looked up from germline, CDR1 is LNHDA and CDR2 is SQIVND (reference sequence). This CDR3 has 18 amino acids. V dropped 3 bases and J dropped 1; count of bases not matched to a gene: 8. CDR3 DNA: TGTGCCAGTAGTATTAGGTTGCTAGCGGGAGGATCCTACAATGAGCAGTTCTTC. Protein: CASSIRLLAGGSYNEQFF.

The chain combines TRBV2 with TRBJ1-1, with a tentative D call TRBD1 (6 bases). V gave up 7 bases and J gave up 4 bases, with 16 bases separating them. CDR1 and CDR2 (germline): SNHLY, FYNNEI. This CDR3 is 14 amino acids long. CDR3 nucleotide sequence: TGTGCCAGCACCAGGGGAGAGTCAATCACTGAAGCTTTCTTT. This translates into CASTRGESITEAFF.